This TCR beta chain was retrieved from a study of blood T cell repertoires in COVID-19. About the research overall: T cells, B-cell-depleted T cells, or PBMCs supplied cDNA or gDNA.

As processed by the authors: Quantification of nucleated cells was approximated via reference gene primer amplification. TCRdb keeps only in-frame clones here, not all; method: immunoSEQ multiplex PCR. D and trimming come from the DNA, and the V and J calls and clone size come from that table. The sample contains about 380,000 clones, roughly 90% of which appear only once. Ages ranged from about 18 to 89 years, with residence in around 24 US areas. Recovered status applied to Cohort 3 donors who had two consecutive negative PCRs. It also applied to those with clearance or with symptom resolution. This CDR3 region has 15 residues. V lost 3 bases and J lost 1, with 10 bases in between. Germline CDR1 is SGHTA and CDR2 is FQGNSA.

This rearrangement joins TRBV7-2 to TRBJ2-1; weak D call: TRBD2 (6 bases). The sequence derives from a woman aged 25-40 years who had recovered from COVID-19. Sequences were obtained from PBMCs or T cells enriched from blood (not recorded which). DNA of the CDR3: TGTGCCAGCAGCTTCCAAAGCGGGTCCTACAATGAGCAGTTCTTC. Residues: CASSFQSGSYNEQFF.